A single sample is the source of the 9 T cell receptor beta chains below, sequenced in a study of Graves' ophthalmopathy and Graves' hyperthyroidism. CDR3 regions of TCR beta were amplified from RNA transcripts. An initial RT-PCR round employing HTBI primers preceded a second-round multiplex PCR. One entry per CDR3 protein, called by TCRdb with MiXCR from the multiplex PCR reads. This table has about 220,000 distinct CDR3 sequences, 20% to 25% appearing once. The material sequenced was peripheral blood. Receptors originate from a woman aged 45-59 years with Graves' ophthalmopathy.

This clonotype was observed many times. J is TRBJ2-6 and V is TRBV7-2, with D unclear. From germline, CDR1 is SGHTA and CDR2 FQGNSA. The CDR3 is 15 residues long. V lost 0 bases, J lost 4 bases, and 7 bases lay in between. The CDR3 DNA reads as TGTGCCAGCAGCTTAGCAGGGAACGGGGCCAACGTCCTGACTTTC. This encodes CASSLAGNGANVLTF.

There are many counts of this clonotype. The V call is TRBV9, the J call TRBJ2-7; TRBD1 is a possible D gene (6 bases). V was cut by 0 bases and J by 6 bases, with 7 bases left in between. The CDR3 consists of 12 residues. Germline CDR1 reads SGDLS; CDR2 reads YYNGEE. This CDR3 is CASSVEGGEQYF. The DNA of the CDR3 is TGTGCCAGCAGCGTAGAAGGGGGCGAGCAGTACTTC. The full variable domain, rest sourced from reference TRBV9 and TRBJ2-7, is DSGVTQTPKHLITATGQRVTLRCSPRSGDLSVYWYQQSLDQGLQFLIQYYNGEERAKGNILERFSAQQFPDLHSELNLSSLELGDSALYFCASSVEGGEQYFGPGTRLTVT.

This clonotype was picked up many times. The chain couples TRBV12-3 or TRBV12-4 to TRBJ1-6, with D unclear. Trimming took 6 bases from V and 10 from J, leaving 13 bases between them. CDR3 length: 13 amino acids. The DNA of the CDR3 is TGTGCCAGCAGCACCCTAGTATTCTCACCCCTCCACTTT. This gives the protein CASSTLVFSPLHF.

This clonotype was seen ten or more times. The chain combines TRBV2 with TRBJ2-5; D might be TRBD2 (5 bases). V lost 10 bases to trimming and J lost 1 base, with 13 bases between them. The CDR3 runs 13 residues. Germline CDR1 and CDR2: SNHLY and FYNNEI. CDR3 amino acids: CATSRVTQETQYF. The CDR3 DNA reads TGTGCCACATCGAGGGTGACCCAAGAGACCCAGTACTTC. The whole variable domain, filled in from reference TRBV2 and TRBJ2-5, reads EPEVTQTPSHQVTQMGQEVILRCVPISNHLYFYWYRQILGQKVEFLVSFYNNEISEKSEIFDDQFSVERPDGSNFTLKIRSTKLEDSAMYFCATSRVTQETQYFGPGTRLLVL.

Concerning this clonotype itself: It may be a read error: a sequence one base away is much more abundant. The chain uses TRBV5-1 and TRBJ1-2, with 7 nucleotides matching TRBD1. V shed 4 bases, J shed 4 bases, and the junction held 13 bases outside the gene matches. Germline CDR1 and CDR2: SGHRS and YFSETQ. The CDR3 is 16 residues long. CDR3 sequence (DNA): TGCGCCAGCAGCCCTAAGACAGGGATGTACGGCTATGGCTACACCTTC. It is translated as CASSPKTGMYGYGYTF.

CDR3 residues: CASSGARWGTGELFF. CDR3 coding DNA: TGTGCCAGCAGCGGGGCCCGGTGGGGCACCGGGGAGCTGTTTTTT. V gene TRBV9 combines with J gene TRBJ2-2, with D unresolved. The germline V gene has CDR1 SGDLS and CDR2 YYNGEE. V shed 3 bases and J shed 4 bases, with 13 bases lying between them. The CDR3 length is 15 residues.

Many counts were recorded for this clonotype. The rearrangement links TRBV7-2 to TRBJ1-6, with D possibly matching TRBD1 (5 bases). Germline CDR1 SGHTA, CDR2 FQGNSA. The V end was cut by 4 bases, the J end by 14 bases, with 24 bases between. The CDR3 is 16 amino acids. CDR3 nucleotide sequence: TGTGCCAGCAGCTCCCTCCGCCGGGACCCCGTCAGGTCCCTCCACTTT. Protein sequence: CASSSLRRDPVRSLHF. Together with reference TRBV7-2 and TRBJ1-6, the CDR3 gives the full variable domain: GAGVSQSPSNKVTEKGKDVELRCDPISGHTALYWYRQSLGQGLEFLIYFQGNSAPDKSGLPSDRFSAERTGGSVSTLTIQRTQQEDSAVYLCASSSLRRDPVRSLHFGNGTRLTVT.

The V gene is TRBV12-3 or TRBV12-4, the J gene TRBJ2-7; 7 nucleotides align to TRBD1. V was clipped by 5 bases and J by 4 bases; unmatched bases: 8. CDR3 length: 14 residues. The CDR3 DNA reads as TGTGCCAGCAGTAAACCGGGACAGAAGTACGAGCAGTACTTC. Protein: CASSKPGQKYEQYF.

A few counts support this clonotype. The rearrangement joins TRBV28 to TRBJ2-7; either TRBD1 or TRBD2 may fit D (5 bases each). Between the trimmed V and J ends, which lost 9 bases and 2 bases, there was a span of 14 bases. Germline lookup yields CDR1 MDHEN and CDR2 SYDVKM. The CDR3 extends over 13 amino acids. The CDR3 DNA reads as TGTGCCAGTCTGGGACGGATACCCTACGAGCAGTACTTC. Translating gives CASLGRIPYEQYF.